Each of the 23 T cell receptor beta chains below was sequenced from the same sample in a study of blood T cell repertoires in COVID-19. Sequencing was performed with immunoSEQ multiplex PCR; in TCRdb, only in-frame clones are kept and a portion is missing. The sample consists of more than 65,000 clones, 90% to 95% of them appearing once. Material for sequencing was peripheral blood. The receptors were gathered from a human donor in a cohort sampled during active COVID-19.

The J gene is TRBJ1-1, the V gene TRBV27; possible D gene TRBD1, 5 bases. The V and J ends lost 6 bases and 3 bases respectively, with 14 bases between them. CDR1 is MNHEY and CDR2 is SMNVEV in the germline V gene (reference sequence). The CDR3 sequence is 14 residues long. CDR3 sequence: CASSPRGTDTEAFF. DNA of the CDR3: TGTGCCAGCAGCCCCCGGGGGACGGACACTGAAGCTTTCTTT.

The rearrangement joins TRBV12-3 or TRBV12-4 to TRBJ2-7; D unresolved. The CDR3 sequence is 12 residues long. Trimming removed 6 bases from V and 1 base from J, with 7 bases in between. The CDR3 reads CASSQDSYEQYF. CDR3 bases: TGTGCCAGCAGCCAGGATTCCTACGAGCAGTACTTC.

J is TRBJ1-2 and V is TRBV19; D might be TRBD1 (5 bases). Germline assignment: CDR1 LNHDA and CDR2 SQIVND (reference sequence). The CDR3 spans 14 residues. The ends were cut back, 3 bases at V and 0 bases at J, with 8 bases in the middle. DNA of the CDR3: TGTGCCAGTAGTATCGGGACTTCTAACTATGGCTACACCTTC. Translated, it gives CASSIGTSNYGYTF.

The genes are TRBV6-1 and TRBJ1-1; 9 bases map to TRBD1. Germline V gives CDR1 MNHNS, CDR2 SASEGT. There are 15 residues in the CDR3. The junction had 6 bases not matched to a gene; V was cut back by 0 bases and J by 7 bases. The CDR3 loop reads CASSEAWTGVHEAFF. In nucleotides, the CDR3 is TGTGCCAGCAGTGAAGCCTGGACAGGGGTACATGAAGCTTTCTTT.

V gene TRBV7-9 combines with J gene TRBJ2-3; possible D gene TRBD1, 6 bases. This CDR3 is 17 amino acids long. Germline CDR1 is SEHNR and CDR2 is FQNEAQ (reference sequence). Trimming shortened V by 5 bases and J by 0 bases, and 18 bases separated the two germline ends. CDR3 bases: TGTGCCAGCAGCCGTAATCGACTGGGGACAAGCACAGATACGCAGTATTTT. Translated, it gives CASSRNRLGTSTDTQYF.

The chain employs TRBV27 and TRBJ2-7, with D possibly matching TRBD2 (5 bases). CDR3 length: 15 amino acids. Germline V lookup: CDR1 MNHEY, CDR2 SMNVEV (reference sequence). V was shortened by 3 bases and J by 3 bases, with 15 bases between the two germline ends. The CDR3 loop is CASSFMSGILYEQYF. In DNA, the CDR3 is TGTGCCAGCAGTTTTATGAGCGGTATCCTCTACGAGCAGTACTTC.

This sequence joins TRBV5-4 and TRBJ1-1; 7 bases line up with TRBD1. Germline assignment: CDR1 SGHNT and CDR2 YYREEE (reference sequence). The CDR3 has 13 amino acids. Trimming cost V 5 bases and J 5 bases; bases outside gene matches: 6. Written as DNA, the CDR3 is TGTGCCAGCAGAAGCACAGGGGAAACTGAAGCTTTCTTT. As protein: CASRSTGETEAFF.

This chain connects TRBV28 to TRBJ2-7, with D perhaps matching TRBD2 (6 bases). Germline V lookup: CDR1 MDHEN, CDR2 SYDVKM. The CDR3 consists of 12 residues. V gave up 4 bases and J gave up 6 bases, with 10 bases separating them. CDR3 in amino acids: CASSYGGLEQYF. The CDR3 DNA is TGTGCCAGCAGTTACGGGGGACTCGAGCAGTACTTC.

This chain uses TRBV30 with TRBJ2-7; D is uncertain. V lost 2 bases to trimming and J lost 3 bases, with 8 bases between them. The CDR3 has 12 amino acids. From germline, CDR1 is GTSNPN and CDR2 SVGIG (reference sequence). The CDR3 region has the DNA TGTGCCTGGAGTTACACGTACTACGAGCAGTACTTC. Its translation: CAWSYTYYEQYF.

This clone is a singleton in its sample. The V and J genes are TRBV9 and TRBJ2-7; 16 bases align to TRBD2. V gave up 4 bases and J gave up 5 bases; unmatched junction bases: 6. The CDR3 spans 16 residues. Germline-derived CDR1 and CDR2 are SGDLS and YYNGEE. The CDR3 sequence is CASSPWGTSGGDEQYF. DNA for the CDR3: TGTGCCAGCAGCCCCTGGGGGACTAGCGGGGGGGACGAGCAGTACTTC.

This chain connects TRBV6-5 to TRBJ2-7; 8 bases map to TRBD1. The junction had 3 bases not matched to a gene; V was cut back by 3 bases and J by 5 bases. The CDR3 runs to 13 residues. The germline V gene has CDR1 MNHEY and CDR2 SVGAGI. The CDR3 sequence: CASSYQGADEQYF. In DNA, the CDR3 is TGTGCCAGCAGTTATCAGGGGGCGGACGAGCAGTACTTC.

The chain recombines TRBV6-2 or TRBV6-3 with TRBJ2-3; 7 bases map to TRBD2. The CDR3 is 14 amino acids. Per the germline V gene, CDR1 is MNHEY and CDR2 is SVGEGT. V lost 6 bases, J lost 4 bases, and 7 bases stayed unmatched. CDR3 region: CASSPGLDSDTQYF. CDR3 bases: TGTGCCAGCAGCCCTGGACTAGACTCAGATACGCAGTATTTT.

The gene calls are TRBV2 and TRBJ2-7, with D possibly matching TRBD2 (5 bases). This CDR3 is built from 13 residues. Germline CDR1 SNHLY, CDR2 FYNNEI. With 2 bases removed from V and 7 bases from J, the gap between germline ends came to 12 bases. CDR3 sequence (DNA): TGTGCCAGCAGTGAAACGGGATCTGGGGAGCAGTACTTC. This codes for CASSETGSGEQYF.

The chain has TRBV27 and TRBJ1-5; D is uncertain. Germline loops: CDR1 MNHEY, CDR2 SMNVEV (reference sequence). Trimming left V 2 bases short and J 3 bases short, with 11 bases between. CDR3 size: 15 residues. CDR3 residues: CASSLSGRANQPQHF. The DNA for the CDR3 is TGTGCCAGCAGTTTAAGTGGGAGGGCCAATCAGCCCCAGCATTTT.

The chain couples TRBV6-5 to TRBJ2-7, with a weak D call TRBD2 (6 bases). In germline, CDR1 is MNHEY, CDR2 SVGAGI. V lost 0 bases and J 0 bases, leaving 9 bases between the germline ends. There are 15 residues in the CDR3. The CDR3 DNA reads TGTGCCAGCAGTTACTCTACCGGGGGCTCCTACGAGCAGTACTTC. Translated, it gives CASSYSTGGSYEQYF.

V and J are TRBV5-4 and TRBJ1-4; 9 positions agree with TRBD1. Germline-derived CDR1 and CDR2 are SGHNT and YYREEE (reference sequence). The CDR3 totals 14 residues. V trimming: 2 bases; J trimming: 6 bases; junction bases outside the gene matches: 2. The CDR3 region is CASSFRTGDEKLFF. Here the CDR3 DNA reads TGTGCCAGCAGCTTCCGGACAGGGGATGAAAAACTGTTTTTT.

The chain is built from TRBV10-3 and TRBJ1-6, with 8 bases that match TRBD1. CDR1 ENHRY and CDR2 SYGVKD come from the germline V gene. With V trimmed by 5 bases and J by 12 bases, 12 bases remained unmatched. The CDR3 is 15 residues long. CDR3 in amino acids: CAISLQGDSPGPLHF. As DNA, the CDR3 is TGTGCCATCAGTCTACAGGGGGACAGCCCAGGACCCCTCCACTTT.

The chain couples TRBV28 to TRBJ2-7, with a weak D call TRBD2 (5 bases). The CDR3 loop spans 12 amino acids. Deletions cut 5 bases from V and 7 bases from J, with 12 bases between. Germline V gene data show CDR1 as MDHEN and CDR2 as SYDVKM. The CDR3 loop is CASSPRTWEQYF. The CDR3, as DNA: TGTGCCAGCAGTCCGCGGACTTGGGAGCAGTACTTC.

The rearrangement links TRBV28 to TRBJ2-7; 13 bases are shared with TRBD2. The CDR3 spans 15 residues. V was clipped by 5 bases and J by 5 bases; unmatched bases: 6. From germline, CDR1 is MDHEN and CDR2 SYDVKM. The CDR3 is CASSRTSGGAHEQYF. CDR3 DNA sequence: TGTGCCAGCAGTCGAACTAGCGGGGGGGCCCACGAGCAGTACTTC. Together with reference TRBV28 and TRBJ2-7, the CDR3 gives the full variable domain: DVKVTQSSRYLVKRTGEKVFLECVQDMDHENMFWYRQDPGLGLRLIYFSYDVKMKEKGDIPEGYSVSREKKERFSLILESASTNQTSMYLCASSRTSGGAHEQYFGPGTRLTVT.

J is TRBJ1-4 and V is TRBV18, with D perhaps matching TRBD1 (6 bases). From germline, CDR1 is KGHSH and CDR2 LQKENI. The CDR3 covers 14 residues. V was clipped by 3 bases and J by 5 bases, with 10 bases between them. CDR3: CASSPWQGNEKLFF. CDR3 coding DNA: TGTGCCAGCTCACCGTGGCAGGGGAATGAAAAACTGTTTTTT.

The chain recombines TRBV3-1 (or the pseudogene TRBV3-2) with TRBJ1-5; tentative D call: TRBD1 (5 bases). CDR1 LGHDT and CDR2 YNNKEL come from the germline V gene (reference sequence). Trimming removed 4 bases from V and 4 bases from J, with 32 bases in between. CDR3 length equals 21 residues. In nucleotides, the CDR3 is TGTGCCAGCAGCCTGGCGGGGGGGGTCGACCGGCCCCTTATTTGGAATCAGCCCCAGCATTTT. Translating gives CASSLAGGVDRPLIWNQPQHF.

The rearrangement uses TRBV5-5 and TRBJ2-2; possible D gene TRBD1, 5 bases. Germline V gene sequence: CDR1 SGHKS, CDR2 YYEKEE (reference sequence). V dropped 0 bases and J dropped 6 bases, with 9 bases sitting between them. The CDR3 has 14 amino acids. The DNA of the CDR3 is TGTGCCAGCAGCTTGGGACAGAATCCCGGGGAGCTGTTTTTT. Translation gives CASSLGQNPGELFF.

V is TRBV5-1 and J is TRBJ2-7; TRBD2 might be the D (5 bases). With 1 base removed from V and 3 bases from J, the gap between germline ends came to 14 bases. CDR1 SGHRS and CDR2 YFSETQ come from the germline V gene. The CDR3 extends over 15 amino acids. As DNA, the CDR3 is TGCGCCAGCAGCTTGAATGGGGAGCCCTACTACGAGCAGTACTTC. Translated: CASSLNGEPYYEQYF.